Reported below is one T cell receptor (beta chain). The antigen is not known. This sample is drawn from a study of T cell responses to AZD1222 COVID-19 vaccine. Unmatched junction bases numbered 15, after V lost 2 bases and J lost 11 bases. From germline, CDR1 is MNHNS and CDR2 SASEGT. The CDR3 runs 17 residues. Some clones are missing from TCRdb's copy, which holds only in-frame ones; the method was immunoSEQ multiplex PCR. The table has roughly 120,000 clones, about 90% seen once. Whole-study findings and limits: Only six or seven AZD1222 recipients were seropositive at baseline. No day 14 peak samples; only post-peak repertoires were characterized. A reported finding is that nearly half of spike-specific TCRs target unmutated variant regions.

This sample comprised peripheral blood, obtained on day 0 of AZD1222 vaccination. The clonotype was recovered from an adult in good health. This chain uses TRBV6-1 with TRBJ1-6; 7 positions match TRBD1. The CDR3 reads CASSEIVGKGQQAPLHF. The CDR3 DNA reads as TGTGCCAGCAGTGAAATTGTGGGGAAGGGACAGCAGGCACCCCTCCACTTT.